The rows below give T cell receptor beta chains drawn from one sample of a study of cytomegalovirus exposure and HLA in healthy donors. Profiling relied on immunoSEQ multiplex PCR, and the TCRdb table lists in-frame clones only, not all of them. The table shows more than 95,000 clones, with 88% occurring only once. The specimen was PBMCs. The receptors were gathered from a man aged 18 to 29 in good health and CMV-seropositive. The CDR3 runs from the conserved cysteine through the conserved F or W. A D gene is named only where the DNA matches it firmly. Clone size is shown for a subset of rows, as once, few, many or a class of expanded clone.

j_call	d_call	v_call	clone_size	cdr3_aa	cdr3_nt
TRBJ2-7	TRBD1	TRBV25-1	-	CASSRGQSSYEQYF	TGTGCCAGCAGTAGGGGACAGTCCTCCTACGAGCAGTACTTC
TRBJ2-7	-	TRBV6-1	medium-sized	CASSFSGSSSYEQYF	TGTGCCAGCAGTTTTTCGGGGTCGAGCTCCTACGAGCAGTACTTC
TRBJ2-7	TRBD1	TRBV25-1	-	CASSGIGQESSYEQYF	TGTGCCAGCAGTGGAATAGGACAGGAAAGCTCCTACGAGCAGTACTTC
TRBJ2-2	TRBD1	TRBV19	few	CASLPDRVDTGELFF	TGTGCCAGCCTTCCCGACAGGGTGGACACCGGGGAGCTGTTTTTT
TRBJ1-2	-	TRBV4-2	once	CASSQGRYYGYTF	TGTGCCAGCAGCCAGGGGCGGTACTATGGCTACACCTTC
TRBJ1-2	TRBD1	TRBV28	-	CASSFRHRGFYGYTF	TGTGCCAGCAGTTTCCGACACAGGGGTTTTTATGGCTACACCTTC
TRBJ1-5	-	TRBV30	-	CAWSDPRGGGQPQHF	TGTGCCTGGAGCGACCCGAGGGGGGGAGGTCAGCCCCAGCATTTT
TRBJ1-1	-	TRBV6-5	-	CASSYSHRLGTEAFF	TGTGCCAGCAGTTACTCACACAGGTTAGGCACTGAAGCTTTCTTT
TRBJ1-6	-	TRBV30	-	CAWNWGGFNSPLHF	TGTGCCTGGAACTGGGGGGGTTTCAATTCACCCCTCCACTTT
TRBJ2-5	TRBD2	TRBV28	-	CASSLSGGRETQYF	TGTGCCAGCAGTTTGAGCGGGGGGAGGGAGACCCAGTACTTC
TRBJ2-7	-	TRBV27	-	CASSFRVQGSYEQYF	TGTGCCAGCAGTTTTCGTGTACAGGGCTCCTACGAGCAGTACTTC
TRBJ1-6	-	TRBV6-6	-	CASTLRGEGNSPLHF	TGTGCCAGCACCTTACGAGGGGAGGGGAATTCACCCCTCCACTTT
TRBJ2-7	-	TRBV6-1	-	CATRTLAYTYEQYF	TGTGCCACCAGAACGCTAGCCTATACCTACGAGCAGTACTTC
TRBJ1-6	-	TRBV7-9	-	CASSLAAVDNSPLHF	TGTGCCAGCAGCTTAGCCGCGGTGGATAATTCACCCCTCCACTTT
TRBJ2-7	TRBD1	TRBV10-3	-	CAISVLRTGTQSSYEQYF	TGTGCCATCAGTGTGCTCCGGACAGGGACCCAGAGCTCCTACGAGCAGTACTTC
TRBJ2-1	TRBD2	TRBV27	once	CASSIAGGPYNEQFF	TGTGCCAGCAGTATAGCGGGGGGCCCCTACAATGAGCAGTTCTTC
TRBJ2-1	-	TRBV10-3	-	CAISESLGVGEQFF	TGTGCCATCAGTGAGTCGCTCGGGGTGGGTGAGCAGTTCTTC
TRBJ2-3	-	TRBV27	-	CASSLKISPTDTQYF	TGTGCCAGCAGTTTAAAGATTAGCCCCACAGATACGCAGTATTTT
TRBJ1-3	TRBD1	TRBV5-6	-	CASSVLLGQGGSSGNTIYF	TGTGCCAGCAGCGTTTTGCTGGGACAGGGCGGAAGCTCTGGAAACACCATATATTTT
TRBJ2-1	-	TRBV19	-	CASSIDYGVNEQFF	TGTGCCAGTAGTATAGATTACGGGGTAAATGAGCAGTTCTTC
TRBJ1-1	-	TRBV5-1	-	CASSPHTVWNTEAFF	TGCGCCAGCAGCCCCCATACGGTCTGGAACACTGAAGCTTTCTTT
TRBJ2-3	-	TRBV14	-	CASSQARSEDTQYF	TGTGCCAGCAGCCAAGCCCGGAGTGAAGATACGCAGTATTTT
TRBJ1-1	-	TRBV4-2	-	CASSPTANTEAFF	TGTGCCAGCAGCCCGACAGCTAACACTGAAGCTTTCTTT
TRBJ2-7	-	TRBV10-3	-	CAISERTEYEQYF	TGTGCCATCAGTGAGCGGACTGAGTACGAGCAGTACTTC
TRBJ2-7	-	TRBV2	-	CASSEYLGSLTYEQYF	TGTGCCAGCAGTGAGTATCTAGGATCCTTAACCTACGAGCAGTACTTC
TRBJ2-4	TRBD1	TRBV4-3	few	CASSQDQGGADIQYF	TGCGCCAGCAGCCAAGATCAAGGGGGCGCGGACATTCAGTACTTC
TRBJ2-7	TRBD2	TRBV7-6	-	CASSLVISSGGSEQYF	TGTGCCAGCAGCTTAGTAATATCTAGCGGGGGGTCCGAGCAGTACTTC
TRBJ2-1	-	TRBV7-9	-	CASSPHSSYNEQFF	TGTGCCAGCAGCCCCCACAGCTCCTACAATGAGCAGTTCTTC
TRBJ1-2	-	TRBV5-1	-	CASSSGWGVGYGYTF	TGCGCCAGCAGCTCTGGTTGGGGCGTCGGCTATGGCTACACCTTC
TRBJ2-5	TRBD2	TRBV2	-	CASSDQAGSQETQYF	TGTGCCAGCTCTGACCAAGCGGGGTCGCAAGAGACCCAGTACTTC
TRBJ2-5	TRBD2	TRBV29-1	few	CSVLGLAGEKTQYF	TGCAGCGTCCTTGGACTAGCAGGCGAGAAGACCCAGTACTTC
TRBJ1-4	TRBD1	TRBV18	-	CASSRVGQRNEKLFF	TGTGCCAGCTCACGTGTGGGACAGAGAAATGAAAAACTGTTTTTT
TRBJ2-7	-	TRBV10-1	-	CAQPGVHEQYF	TGCGCGCAACCAGGGGTCCACGAGCAGTACTTC
TRBJ2-1	-	TRBV27	few	CASSLWWGPLNEQFF	TGTGCCAGCAGTTTATGGTGGGGGCCACTTAATGAGCAGTTCTTC
TRBJ2-3	-	TRBV6-4	-	CASSVTGMSDTQYF	TGTGCCAGCAGCGTCACAGGGATGTCAGATACGCAGTATTTT
TRBJ2-1	-	TRBV2	-	CASSPATSSYNEQFF	TGTGCCAGCAGTCCAGCGACTAGCTCCTACAATGAGCAGTTCTTC
TRBJ1-4	-	TRBV28	-	CASSLLTATNEKLFF	TGTGCCAGCAGTTTATTGACAGCAACTAATGAAAAACTGTTTTTT
TRBJ2-1	TRBD1	TRBV20-1	-	CSAQSRDRGVF	TGCAGTGCACAAAGCCGGGACAGGGGTGTCTTC
TRBJ2-1	TRBD1	TRBV2	-	CARGTGDYNEQFF	TGTGCCAGGGGGACAGGGGATTATAATGAGCAGTTCTTC
TRBJ2-3	-	TRBV28	-	CASSPYTGLRSTQYF	TGTGCCAGCAGTCCATATACAGGATTACGTTCTACGCAGTATTTT
TRBJ1-4	-	TRBV4-1	-	CASSQDYGIAWREKLFF	TGCGCCAGCAGCCAAGATTATGGGATTGCGTGGAGGGAAAAACTGTTTTTT
TRBJ1-2	TRBD1	TRBV6-4	-	CASSDSGPGGDYGYTF	TGTGCCAGCAGTGACTCGGGCCCAGGGGGAGATTATGGCTACACCTTC
TRBJ1-4	-	TRBV7-2	-	CASSLWGANEKLFF	TGTGCCAGCAGCTTATGGGGGGCTAATGAAAAACTGTTTTTT
TRBJ1-5	TRBD1	TRBV19	-	CASRETGFNQPQHF	TGTGCCAGCCGAGAGACAGGGTTTAATCAGCCCCAGCATTTT
TRBJ2-7	-	TRBV7-2	-	CASSFDGGPVYEQYF	TGTGCCAGCAGCTTTGATGGGGGCCCGGTCTACGAGCAGTACTTC
TRBJ1-2	-	TRBV19	-	CASSIVDNNYGYTF	TGTGCCAGTAGTATAGTAGACAACAACTATGGCTACACCTTC
TRBJ2-7	TRBD2	TRBV30	few	CAWNPTGREGKQYF	TGTGCCTGGAATCCCACGGGCAGGGAGGGAAAGCAGTACTTC
TRBJ2-5	-	TRBV2	-	CASSEYRRAQETQYF	TGTGCCAGCAGTGAATACCGCAGGGCCCAAGAGACCCAGTACTTC